This T cell receptor (beta chain) was captured in a study of T cell responses to AZD1222 COVID-19 vaccine. The CDR3 is 12 residues long. V was cut by 2 bases and J by 7 bases, with 6 bases left in between. Only in-frame clones appear in the TCRdb table, and some are missing; sequencing was by immunoSEQ multiplex PCR. Seen here are about 120,000 clones, around nine tenths observed once, and the top ten hold around 3.8%. This clone is a singleton in its sample. The sample was peripheral blood, taken 28 days after the second dose of the MenACWY control vaccine. This chain joins TRBV12-3 or TRBV12-4 and TRBJ1-5; D uncertain. The source of this sequence is an adult who received the MenACWY meningococcal vaccine as a control. In DNA, the CDR3 is TGTGCCAGCAGTTTATTAGGGCAGCCCCAGCATTTT. Encoded protein: CASSLLGQPQHF.